The clone carrying this TCR beta chain was observed at least ten times. The sample belongs to a study of T-cell reconstitution after alpha-beta-depleted transplantation in children. TCRbeta library construction was performed incorporating unique molecular identifiers. TCRdb analysed the PCR reads with MiXCR anew, one entry per CDR3 protein. Among hundreds of thousands of distinct CDR3 sequences, about 10% were seen once, and the ten largest hold about 4.2%. CDR3 length: 13 amino acids. Germline lookup yields CDR1 MNHEY and CDR2 SVGEGT. Trimming took off 9 bases at V and 1 base at J, with 12 bases between the two ends.

The gene calls are TRBV6-2 or TRBV6-3 and TRBJ1-1; TRBD1 is a possible D gene (6 bases). The receptor's source is a human donor who donated a stem cell graft to a child with acute myeloid leukemia. This sample comprised PBMCs from the stem cell graft donor, obtained from the stem cell graft. The CDR3 spells CASVDRPNTEAFF. CDR3 nucleotide sequence: TGTGCCAGTGTCGACAGGCCGAACACTGAAGCTTTCTTT.